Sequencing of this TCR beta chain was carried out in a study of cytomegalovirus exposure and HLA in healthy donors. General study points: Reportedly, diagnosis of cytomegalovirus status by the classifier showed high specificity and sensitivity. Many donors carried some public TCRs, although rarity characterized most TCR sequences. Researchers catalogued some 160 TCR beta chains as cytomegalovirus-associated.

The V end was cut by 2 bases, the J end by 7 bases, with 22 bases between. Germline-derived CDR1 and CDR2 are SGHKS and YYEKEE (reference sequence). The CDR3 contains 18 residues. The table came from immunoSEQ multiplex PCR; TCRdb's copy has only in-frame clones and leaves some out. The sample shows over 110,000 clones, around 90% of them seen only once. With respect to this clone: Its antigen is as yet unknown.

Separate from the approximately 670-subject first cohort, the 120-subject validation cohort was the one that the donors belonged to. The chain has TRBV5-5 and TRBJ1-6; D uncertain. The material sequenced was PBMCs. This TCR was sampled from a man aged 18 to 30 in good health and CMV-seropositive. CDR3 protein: CASSFLPLLGPQNSPLHF. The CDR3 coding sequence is TGTGCCAGCAGCTTTCTCCCACTCTTAGGTCCACAGAATTCACCCCTCCACTTT.